These 17 T cell receptor beta chains were all obtained from the same sample, sequenced in a study of shared clonotypes between healthy human individuals. TCRdb's table, derived via immunoSEQ multiplex PCR, lists solely in-frame clones and lacks some. The table shows approximately 1.9 million clones, with over 85% occurring only once. Terminally differentiated effector memory CD45RA+ cells were excluded by CCR7 positive selection of CD45RO-negative cells. Sequenced sample: naive CD8+ T cells from PBMCs. Source of these receptors: a man aged 18 to 30 in good health. Some clones in this sample may be carry-over from other donors' samples.

In nucleotides, the CDR3 is TGTGCCGGAAAAGCAGGGAACACTGAAGCTTTCTTT. Its protein product is CAGKAGNTEAFF. The chain couples TRBV7-9 to TRBJ1-1, with no clear D. Trimming took off 11 bases at V and 1 base at J, with 11 bases between the two ends. Germline V gene data show CDR1 as SEHNR and CDR2 as FQNEAQ (reference sequence). The CDR3 is made up of 12 amino acids. The full variable domain, rest sourced from reference TRBV7-9 and TRBJ1-1, is DTGVSQNPRHKITKRGQNVTFRCDPISEHNRLYWYRQTLGQGPEFLTYFQNEAQLEKSRLLSDRFSAERPKGSFSTLEIQRTEQGDSAMYLCAGKAGNTEAFFGQGTRLTVV.

The V gene is TRBV27, the J gene TRBJ2-4; 10 bases are shared with TRBD1. After removal of 5 bases from V and 4 bases from J, the junction contained 11 bases not matched to a gene. The CDR3 loop spans 17 amino acids. The V gene's germline CDR1 is MNHEY and CDR2 SMNVEV (reference sequence). The CDR3 nucleotides are TGTGCCAGCAGTGGATGGGGACAGGGGTTTAGGAAAAACATTCAGTACTTC. Its translation: CASSGWGQGFRKNIQYF.

The rearrangement links TRBV11-2 to TRBJ2-7, with D tentatively TRBD1 or TRBD2 (5 bases each). V shed 5 bases and J shed 7 bases, with 15 bases lying between them. Per the germline V gene, CDR1 is SGHAT and CDR2 is FQNNGV. This CDR3 has 13 residues. The DNA of the CDR3 is TGTGCCAGCAGCCGGGACGGGTGGGAAGAGCAGTACTTC. The encoded protein is CASSRDGWEEQYF.

This sequence joins TRBV19 and TRBJ1-5; 10 positions match TRBD1. The CDR3 spans 17 residues. With V trimmed by 3 bases and J by 3 bases, 8 bases remained unmatched. The germline V gene encodes CDR1 LNHDA and CDR2 SQIVND (reference sequence). For the CDR3, the DNA is TGTGCCAGTAGTATTCCCCGGGACAGGGGTTACAATCAGCCCCAGCATTTT. Protein product: CASSIPRDRGYNQPQHF.

This sequence joins TRBV11-2 and TRBJ2-7; a possible D gene is TRBD1 (6 bases). This CDR3 spans 15 amino acids. Trimming took off 4 bases at V and 1 base at J, with 14 bases between the two ends. Germline V gene sequence: CDR1 SGHAT, CDR2 FQNNGV. The CDR3: CASSSLGQNSYEQYF. The CDR3 DNA sequence: TGTGCCAGCAGCTCCCTCGGACAGAATTCCTACGAGCAGTACTTC.

Here the CDR3 reads CASSQETGGADTGELFF. The DNA for the CDR3 is TGCGCCAGCAGCCAAGAAACAGGGGGCGCGGACACCGGGGAGCTGTTTTTT. V is TRBV4-3 and J is TRBJ2-2; 9 bases map to TRBD1. Per germline, CDR1 LGHNA and CDR2 YSLEER. There are 17 residues in the CDR3. With V trimmed by 0 bases and J by 3 bases, 5 bases remained unmatched.

The V call is TRBV9, the J call TRBJ2-1, with D perhaps matching TRBD1 or TRBD2 (5 bases each). Germline V gene lookup returns CDR1 SGDLS and CDR2 YYNGEE. This CDR3 is 16 amino acids long. Trimming shortened V by 0 bases and J by 8 bases, and 18 bases separated the two germline ends. DNA of the CDR3: TGTGCCAGCAGCGTAGGTCGGGGACCCCAAGGCGATGAGCAGTTCTTC. As protein: CASSVGRGPQGDEQFF.

The V and J genes are TRBV6-1 and TRBJ2-1; D unresolved. The CDR3 totals 12 residues. V was pared by 6 bases and J by 9 bases, with 12 bases between. Germline V gene data show CDR1 as MNHNS and CDR2 as SASEGT. The CDR3 bases are TGTGCCAGCAGCTTGGCTATCATTGAGCAGTTCTTC. It codes for CASSLAIIEQFF.

The genes are TRBV21-1 and TRBJ1-1; TRBD1, the D gene given by the table, was not confirmed from the DNA. TRBV21-1 is designated a pseudogene. CDR3 length equals 14 residues. CDR3 amino acids: CASSNRGKRLEAFF. DNA of the CDR3: TGTGCCAGCAGCAACAGGGGCAAGAGACTTGAAGCTTTCTTT.

The rearrangement links TRBV7-3 to TRBJ2-2; D assignment may be TRBD1 or TRBD2 (6 bases each). The V and J ends lost 5 bases and 6 bases respectively, with 16 bases between them. The CDR3 loop spans 15 amino acids. Germline V gene data show CDR1 as SGHTA and CDR2 as FQGTGA. The CDR3 DNA sequence: TGTGCCAGCAGCCCCAGCGAGGGGGAGGCCGGGGAGCTGTTTTTT. Translation gives CASSPSEGEAGELFF.

The chain employs TRBV12-5 and TRBJ2-5; D is undetermined. The germline CDR1 and CDR2 sequences are LGHNT and FRNRAP. The CDR3 is 15 amino acids. Trimming removed 5 bases at V and 4 bases at J, with 17 bases between. The CDR3: CASGLLWPGGETQYF. The CDR3 DNA reads TGTGCTAGTGGTCTCCTTTGGCCAGGCGGAGAGACCCAGTACTTC. The complete variable domain, with remaining parts taken from reference TRBV12-5 and TRBJ2-5, reads DARVTQTPRHKVTEMGQEVTMRCQPILGHNTVFWYRQTMMQGLELLAYFRNRAPLDDSGMPKDRFSAEMPDATLATLKIQPSEPRDSAVYFCASGLLWPGGETQYFGPGTRLLVL.

The chain is built from TRBV7-9 and TRBJ2-7, with D possibly TRBD2 on 5 matching bases. The V and J ends lost 0 bases and 0 bases respectively, with 12 bases between them. The CDR3 length is 16 residues. Germline V gene sequence: CDR1 SEHNR, CDR2 FQNEAQ (reference sequence). The CDR3 here is CASSLAMSGSSYEQYF. The CDR3 coding sequence is TGTGCCAGCAGCTTAGCGATGAGCGGCAGCTCCTACGAGCAGTACTTC.

In its sample, this clone was seen once. The chain recombines TRBV19 with TRBJ2-7; perhaps TRBD2 as D (6 bases). The CDR3 covers 14 residues. V was clipped by 3 bases and J by 2 bases, with 11 bases between them. Germline CDR1 and CDR2: LNHDA and SQIVND (reference sequence). In DNA, the CDR3 is TGTGCCAGTAGTATGGGCGGGGACGCCTACGAGCAGTACTTC. Amino acid sequence: CASSMGGDAYEQYF.

This sequence joins TRBV2 and TRBJ1-4; tentatively, D is TRBD1 (6 bases). Germline V CDR1 and CDR2: SNHLY, FYNNEI. Trimming removed 8 bases from V and 1 base from J, with 14 bases in between. The CDR3 is made up of 15 amino acids. CDR3 in amino acids: CASRATRGTNEKLFF. The CDR3 nucleotides are TGTGCCAGCCGGGCGACCAGGGGAACTAATGAAAAACTGTTTTTT.

The V call is TRBV7-2, the J call TRBJ2-2; 9 bases match TRBD2. Trimming cost V 1 base and J 9 bases; bases outside gene matches: 6. Germline V gene sequence: CDR1 SGHTA, CDR2 FQGNSA. The CDR3 totals 15 residues. The CDR3 reads CASSLVSSGDRELFF. The CDR3, as DNA: TGTGCCAGCAGCTTAGTCTCTAGCGGGGACCGGGAGCTGTTTTTT.

This sequence joins TRBV5-6 and TRBJ1-2, with a tentative D call TRBD1 (6 bases). Germline CDR1 is SGHDT and CDR2 is YYEEEE. CDR3 size: 14 residues. Between the trimmed V and J ends, which lost 2 bases and 8 bases, there was a span of 16 bases. The CDR3 reads CASSLERGARGYTF. The CDR3 bases are TGTGCCAGCAGCTTAGAAAGGGGGGCGCGAGGCTACACCTTC.

As to this clone: One end of the junction does not line up with germline, which may come from a read error. The V and J genes are TRBV25-1 and TRBJ2-5; a weak D match, TRBD2 (7 bases). The CDR3 runs to 11 residues. The germline CDR1 and CDR2 sequences are MGHDK and SYGVNS. As DNA, the CDR3 is TGTGCCAGCAGTCGGGGGGCCCTCCGGAACTTC. It yields the protein CASSRGALRNF.